The clone carrying this T cell receptor beta chain was observed at least ten times. This record belongs to a study of blood T cells in healthy people across ages. Using a J-beta primer mix together with a sample-barcoded 5' primer, a second PCR was run for roughly 6 to 12 cycles. A tag from a template-switch adaptor with 12 random nucleotides marked each cDNA molecule. TCRdb called the 5' RACE reads again in MiXCR, with one record for every CDR3 protein. This table has roughly 900,000 distinct CDR3 sequences, more than 25% appearing once. V dropped 6 bases and J dropped 3 bases, with 13 bases sitting between them. Germline CDR1 reads SNHLY; CDR2 reads FYNNEI. This CDR3 is 14 amino acids long.

V usage is TRBV2 and J usage is TRBJ2-3, with a tentative D call TRBD1 (6 bases). The receptor's source is an elderly woman in good health. Sequences were obtained from blood. The CDR3 is CASRTGSGTDTQYF. The CDR3, as DNA: TGTGCCAGCAGAACAGGGTCGGGGACAGATACGCAGTATTTT. Drawing the rest from reference TRBV2 and TRBJ2-3, the complete variable domain is EPEVTQTPSHQVTQMGQEVILRCVPISNHLYFYWYRQILGQKVEFLVSFYNNEISEKSEIFDDQFSVERPDGSNFTLKIRSTKLEDSAMYFCASRTGSGTDTQYFGPGTRLTVL.